The clone carrying this T cell receptor beta chain showed up just a few times. TCRdb ran MiXCR on the PCR reads and lists one entry per CDR3 protein. The table has under 12,000 distinct CDR3 sequences, roughly 52% seen once. The source of the sample is a study of tumor-infiltrating lymphocytes in oesophageal squamous cell carcinoma. Germline loops: CDR1 SGHVS, CDR2 FNYEAQ. This CDR3 is 14 amino acids long. The receptor was isolated from a female donor with esophageal squamous cell carcinoma. The sample consisted of esophageal tumor tissue. This chain joins TRBV7-6 and TRBJ2-4; possible D gene TRBD1, 6 bases. The DNA end favors TRBJ2-7, so the J call may be wrong. For the CDR3, the DNA is TGTGCCAGCAGCGTGGACAGTTATCAGAACGAGCAGTACTTC. Its protein product is CASSVDSYQNEQYF.